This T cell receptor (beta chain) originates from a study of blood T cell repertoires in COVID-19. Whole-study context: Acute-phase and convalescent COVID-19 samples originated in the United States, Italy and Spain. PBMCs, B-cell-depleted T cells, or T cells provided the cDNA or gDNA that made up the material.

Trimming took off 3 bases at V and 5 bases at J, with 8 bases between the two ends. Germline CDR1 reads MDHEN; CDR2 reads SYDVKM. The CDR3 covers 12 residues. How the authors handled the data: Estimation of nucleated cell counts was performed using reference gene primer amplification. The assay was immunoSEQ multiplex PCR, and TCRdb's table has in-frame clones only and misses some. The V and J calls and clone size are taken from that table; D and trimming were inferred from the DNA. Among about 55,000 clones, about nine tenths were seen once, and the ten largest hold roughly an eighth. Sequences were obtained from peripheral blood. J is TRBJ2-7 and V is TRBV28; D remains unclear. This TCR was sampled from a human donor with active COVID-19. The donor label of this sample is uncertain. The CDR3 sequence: CASSFPADEQYF. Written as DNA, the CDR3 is TGTGCCAGCAGTTTCCCCGCGGACGAGCAGTACTTC.